A selection of T cell receptor beta chains follows, all from one sample in a study of lymphopenia after photon versus proton radiotherapy. Clones were sequenced by immunoSEQ multiplex PCR, and TCRdb holds only the in-frame ones, with some missing. Of 77,000 or so clones in the sample, about 83% were seen once. The sample was peripheral blood, taken from a patient treated with proton-based radiotherapy. The receptor source for this set is a man aged 55 to 70 with pancreatic cancer. Each CDR3 is given with its conserved first and last residue. The order of the fields is clone size, D gene, V gene, J gene, CDR3 protein, CDR3 DNA. D genes are given only for firm matches. Size is stated for part of the rows, as once, few or many counts, or as a class when the clone is expanded.

abundance: once; d_gene: NA; v_gene: TRBV15; j_gene: TRBJ2-1; CDR3aa: CATSRDLEAEQFF; CDR3nt: TGTGCCACCAGCAGAGATCTGGAGGCGGAGCAGTTCTTC
abundance: NA; d_gene: NA; v_gene: TRBV29-1; j_gene: TRBJ2-1; CDR3aa: CSALWTEQFF; CDR3nt: TGCAGCGCCCTGTGGACTGAGCAGTTCTTC
abundance: NA; d_gene: TRBD2; v_gene: TRBV7-9; j_gene: TRBJ2-1; CDR3aa: CASSSTGLAGGNEQFF; CDR3nt: TGTGCCAGCAGCTCGACGGGACTAGCGGGAGGCAATGAGCAGTTCTTC
abundance: NA; d_gene: TRBD1; v_gene: TRBV19; j_gene: TRBJ2-2; CDR3aa: CASSFLQGAANTGELFF; CDR3nt: TGTGCCAGTAGTTTCCTTCAGGGGGCGGCCAACACCGGGGAGCTGTTTTTT
abundance: NA; d_gene: TRBD1; v_gene: TRBV28; j_gene: TRBJ1-2; CDR3aa: CAIGTGVLGYTF; CDR3nt: TGTGCCATCGGGACAGGGGTACTTGGCTACACCTTC
abundance: NA; d_gene: TRBD1; v_gene: TRBV27; j_gene: TRBJ1-1; CDR3aa: CASSSQGAWNTEAFF; CDR3nt: TGTGCCAGCAGTTCGCAGGGGGCTTGGAACACTGAAGCTTTCTTT
abundance: once; d_gene: NA; v_gene: TRBV4-1; j_gene: TRBJ1-5; CDR3aa: CASSLGPTSNQPQHF; CDR3nt: TGCGCCAGCAGCTTAGGACCTACCTCAAATCAGCCCCAGCATTTT
abundance: NA; d_gene: NA; v_gene: TRBV9; j_gene: TRBJ2-5; CDR3aa: CASSVVDRGYQETQYF; CDR3nt: TGTGCCAGCAGCGTAGTAGACCGGGGGTACCAAGAGACCCAGTACTTC
abundance: NA; d_gene: NA; v_gene: TRBV5-1; j_gene: TRBJ1-1; CDR3aa: CASSLSAGNTEAFF; CDR3nt: TGCGCCAGCAGCTTGTCGGCGGGGAACACTGAAGCTTTCTTT
abundance: NA; d_gene: NA; v_gene: TRBV29-1; j_gene: TRBJ2-6; CDR3aa: CSGVSGANVLTF; CDR3nt: TGCAGCGGGGTCTCTGGGGCCAACGTCCTGACTTTC
abundance: NA; d_gene: TRBD2; v_gene: TRBV18; j_gene: TRBJ2-5; CDR3aa: CASSPLVAGASGETQYF; CDR3nt: TGTGCCAGCTCACCGTTAGTAGCGGGAGCGAGTGGAGAGACCCAGTACTTC
abundance: NA; d_gene: NA; v_gene: TRBV5-1; j_gene: TRBJ2-2; CDR3aa: CASRAFGNTGELFF; CDR3nt: TGCGCCAGCAGGGCCTTTGGGAACACCGGGGAGCTGTTTTTT
abundance: NA; d_gene: TRBD2; v_gene: TRBV11-2; j_gene: TRBJ2-1; CDR3aa: CASSFASGRFDEQFF; CDR3nt: TGTGCCAGCAGCTTTGCTAGCGGGAGGTTCGATGAGCAGTTCTTC
abundance: NA; d_gene: NA; v_gene: TRBV2; j_gene: TRBJ1-4; CDR3aa: CASSPDSRSEKLFF; CDR3nt: TGTGCCAGCAGTCCGGACAGTAGAAGTGAAAAACTGTTTTTT
abundance: NA; d_gene: TRBD1; v_gene: TRBV9; j_gene: TRBJ1-2; CDR3aa: CASSASGTGGYGYTF; CDR3nt: TGTGCCAGCAGCGCCTCCGGCACAGGGGGCTATGGCTACACCTTC
abundance: NA; d_gene: NA; v_gene: TRBV18; j_gene: TRBJ1-2; CDR3aa: CASSPARNNENYGYTF; CDR3nt: TGTGCCAGCTCACCGGCCAGAAACAACGAAAACTATGGCTACACCTTC
abundance: once; d_gene: NA; v_gene: TRBV15; j_gene: TRBJ2-5; CDR3aa: CATSSRTVVGGETQYF; CDR3nt: TGTGCCACCAGCAGCAGGACGGTCGTGGGTGGAGAGACCCAGTACTTC
abundance: NA; d_gene: TRBD1; v_gene: TRBV5-5; j_gene: TRBJ1-1; CDR3aa: CASSLTGGTEAFF; CDR3nt: TGTGCCAGCAGCTTGACAGGGGGTACTGAAGCTTTCTTT
abundance: NA; d_gene: NA; v_gene: TRBV27; j_gene: TRBJ1-1; CDR3aa: CASRTDLQKTEAFF; CDR3nt: TGTGCCAGCAGAACCGACTTACAGAAAACTGAAGCTTTCTTT
abundance: NA; d_gene: NA; v_gene: TRBV10-3; j_gene: TRBJ2-1; CDR3aa: CAIREGGGAYNEQFF; CDR3nt: TGTGCCATAAGAGAAGGGGGAGGTGCCTACAATGAGCAGTTCTTC
abundance: NA; d_gene: NA; v_gene: TRBV6-5; j_gene: TRBJ2-7; CDR3aa: CASSPLTGSYEQYF; CDR3nt: TGTGCCAGCAGTCCTTTGACAGGTTCCTACGAGCAGTACTTC
abundance: NA; d_gene: TRBD2; v_gene: TRBV29-1; j_gene: TRBJ2-1; CDR3aa: CSVALAGYNEQFF; CDR3nt: TGCAGCGTTGCGCTAGCGGGATACAATGAGCAGTTCTTC
abundance: NA; d_gene: NA; v_gene: TRBV7-9; j_gene: TRBJ2-1; CDR3aa: CASSFSVLRNEQFF; CDR3nt: TGTGCCAGCAGCTTTTCTGTTTTAAGGAATGAGCAGTTCTTC
abundance: NA; d_gene: TRBD2; v_gene: TRBV4-3; j_gene: TRBJ2-5; CDR3aa: CASSQGLAQTQYF; CDR3nt: TGCGCCAGCAGCCAAGGACTAGCGCAGACCCAGTACTTC
abundance: few; d_gene: TRBD2; v_gene: TRBV7-2; j_gene: TRBJ2-1; CDR3aa: CATRPGGNEQFF; CDR3nt: TGTGCCACAAGACCGGGGGGCAATGAGCAGTTCTTC
abundance: few; d_gene: NA; v_gene: TRBV29-1; j_gene: TRBJ2-1; CDR3aa: CSVGYLGMGVNEQFF; CDR3nt: TGCAGCGTTGGCTATTTGGGTATGGGGGTCAATGAGCAGTTCTTC
abundance: NA; d_gene: TRBD1; v_gene: TRBV30; j_gene: TRBJ1-4; CDR3aa: CACRTRDRLNEKLFF; CDR3nt: TGTGCCTGTAGAACCCGGGACAGGCTTAATGAAAAACTGTTTTTT
abundance: NA; d_gene: NA; v_gene: TRBV23-1; j_gene: TRBJ2-7; CDR3aa: CASSLARLREEQYF; CDR3nt: TGCGCCAGCAGCCTCGCCAGGCTCCGAGAAGAGCAGTACTTC
abundance: NA; d_gene: TRBD2; v_gene: TRBV25-1; j_gene: TRBJ2-3; CDR3aa: CGGLAGDHGTDTQYF; CDR3nt: TGTGGGGGACTAGCGGGAGATCACGGCACAGATACGCAGTATTTT
abundance: NA; d_gene: NA; v_gene: TRBV4-3; j_gene: TRBJ2-7; CDR3aa: CASSQINSGLPYEQYF; CDR3nt: TGCGCCAGCAGCCAAATCAATAGCGGTTTGCCCTACGAGCAGTACTTC
abundance: once; d_gene: TRBD2; v_gene: TRBV5-5; j_gene: TRBJ2-7; CDR3aa: CASSRDYLYEQYF; CDR3nt: TGTGCCAGCAGTCGGGACTACCTCTACGAGCAGTACTTC
abundance: NA; d_gene: NA; v_gene: TRBV27; j_gene: TRBJ2-6; CDR3aa: CASRWSGANVLTF; CDR3nt: TGTGCCAGCAGGTGGTCTGGGGCCAACGTCCTGACTTTC
abundance: few; d_gene: NA; v_gene: TRBV6-5; j_gene: TRBJ1-3; CDR3aa: CASSRSGGSGNTIYF; CDR3nt: TGTGCCAGCAGCCGGTCAGGTGGATCTGGAAACACCATATATTTT
abundance: few; d_gene: TRBD1; v_gene: TRBV5-4; j_gene: TRBJ1-2; CDR3aa: CASSLRTGGYTF; CDR3nt: TGTGCCAGCAGCCTAAGGACAGGAGGCTACACCTTC
abundance: NA; d_gene: NA; v_gene: TRBV7-2; j_gene: TRBJ1-4; CDR3aa: CASSIGPATNEKLFF; CDR3nt: TGTGCCAGCAGCATCGGGCCCGCAACTAATGAAAAACTGTTTTTT
abundance: NA; d_gene: NA; v_gene: TRBV5-1; j_gene: TRBJ2-7; CDR3aa: CASSGEGISYEQYF; CDR3nt: TGCGCCAGCAGCGGAGAGGGGATCTCCTACGAGCAGTACTTC
abundance: NA; d_gene: TRBD2; v_gene: TRBV30; j_gene: TRBJ2-7; CDR3aa: CAWSVGGSGPYEQYF; CDR3nt: TGTGCCTGGAGTGTGGGGGGTAGCGGGCCTTACGAGCAGTACTTC
abundance: NA; d_gene: NA; v_gene: TRBV10-2; j_gene: TRBJ1-4; CDR3aa: CASSKGGGRNEKLFF; CDR3nt: TGCGCCAGCAGCAAAGGGGGGGGACGGAATGAAAAACTGTTTTTT
abundance: NA; d_gene: TRBD1; v_gene: TRBV7-6; j_gene: TRBJ2-7; CDR3aa: CASSSPGTGGYEQYF; CDR3nt: TGTGCCAGCAGCTCCCCGGGGACAGGGGGATACGAGCAGTACTTC
abundance: NA; d_gene: NA; v_gene: TRBV2; j_gene: TRBJ2-1; CDR3aa: CASSGGGASYNEQFF; CDR3nt: TGTGCCAGCAGTGGAGGCGGCGCTTCCTACAATGAGCAGTTCTTC
abundance: NA; d_gene: NA; v_gene: TRBV6-1; j_gene: TRBJ1-1; CDR3aa: CASSDPGRSNTEAFF; CDR3nt: TGTGCCAGCAGTGACCCAGGGCGATCGAACACTGAAGCTTTCTTT
abundance: NA; d_gene: NA; v_gene: TRBV5-1; j_gene: TRBJ2-3; CDR3aa: CASSLESGRSDTQYF; CDR3nt: TGCGCCAGCAGCTTGGAATCAGGGAGGTCAGATACGCAGTATTTT
abundance: NA; d_gene: NA; v_gene: TRBV6-1; j_gene: TRBJ1-5; CDR3aa: CASRQSLSNQPQHF; CDR3nt: TGTGCCAGCAGACAGTCGCTAAGCAATCAGCCCCAGCATTTT
abundance: NA; d_gene: TRBD1; v_gene: TRBV18; j_gene: TRBJ2-1; CDR3aa: CASSPGQGWNEQFF; CDR3nt: TGTGCCAGCTCACCTGGACAGGGGTGGAATGAGCAGTTCTTC
abundance: NA; d_gene: TRBD1; v_gene: TRBV5-1; j_gene: TRBJ1-2; CDR3aa: CASSRTGASGYGYTF; CDR3nt: TGCGCCAGCAGCAGGACAGGGGCAAGCGGCTATGGCTACACCTTC
abundance: NA; d_gene: NA; v_gene: TRBV7-2; j_gene: TRBJ2-1; CDR3aa: CASSPGKFF; CDR3nt: TGTGCCAGCAGCCCTGGGAAGTTCTTC
abundance: NA; d_gene: NA; v_gene: TRBV5-1; j_gene: TRBJ2-3; CDR3aa: CASSLFATSTDTQYF; CDR3nt: TGCGCCAGCAGCTTGTTTGCAACTAGCACAGATACGCAGTATTTT